These 28 T cell receptor beta chains came from one sample sequenced in a study of T cell repertoires in cytomegalovirus infection (dated by TCRdb to about 2019). The treatment or condition label corresponds to: in vitro stimulation with specific CMV peptide epitopes to enrich CMV-specific T cells. The reads were generated on an Illumina HiSeq 1500. The public sequencing data were trimmed at Q25 with fastp and processed into clonotypes with MiXCR by TCRdb, which kept only in-frame beta chains. Rows with a matching CDR3 protein are joined into one entry that keeps the most common DNA and genes. In this sample the table shows fewer than 950,000 distinct CDR3 sequences, about 30% of which occur a single time. Of the sample, 9.5% to 15% falls within the top ten clones. These receptors' targets are unknown. The sample consisted of cultured CD8+ T cells from PBMCs, taken from culture after CMV antigen stimulation. Receptors originate from a human donor in good health (CMV status not recorded). Some clones in this sample may be carry-over from other donors' samples.

This clonotype occurred once. This chain joins TRBV6-1 and TRBJ2-7; the D is unclear. The CDR3 is 13 residues long. Germline assignment: CDR1 MNHNS and CDR2 SASEGT. V dropped 1 base and J dropped 2 bases, with 6 bases sitting between them. CDR3 bases: TGTGCCAGCAGTGAAGGACGTCCCTACGAGCAGTACGTC. Translating gives CASSEGRPYEQYV.

A remark on this clonotype: Given a much more abundant clone one base away, this may be a read error. The chain uses TRBV7-2 and TRBJ2-1; D is perhaps TRBD1 (5 bases). Germline V CDR1 and CDR2: SGHTA, FQGNSA. The CDR3 is 14 residues long. CDR3 in DNA: TGTGCCAACAGCTTCCCAGGGATCGGCAATGAGCAGTTCTTC. Translating gives CANSFPGIGNEQFF.

This clonotype was seen a handful of times. V usage is TRBV19 and J usage is TRBJ1-1, with no clear D. CDR3 length: 14 residues. CDR1 is LNHDA and CDR2 is SQIVND in the germline V gene (reference sequence). CDR3 DNA sequence: TGTCGGGCCGGCCAAGCAGGACTGAACACTGAAGCTTTCTTT. Protein: CRAGQAGLNTEAFF.

The chain combines TRBV4-1 with TRBJ2-3; 7 nucleotides line up with TRBD2. This CDR3 is built from 16 residues. Germline V gene sequence: CDR1 MGHRA, CDR2 YSYEKL. V lost 4 bases, J lost 2 bases, and 9 bases stayed unmatched. The CDR3: CASSLRASGNTDTQYF. The CDR3 DNA follows: TGCGCCAGCAGCCTTCGGGCTAGCGGAAACACAGATACGCAGTATTTT.

This clonotype was observed a handful of times. The chain employs TRBV7-9 and TRBJ1-1, with a weak D call TRBD1 (5 bases). The CDR3 is 14 residues long. Germline values: CDR1 SEHNR, CDR2 FQNEAQ (reference sequence). V was shortened by 5 bases and J by 2 bases, with 12 bases between the two germline ends. The CDR3 sequence: CASSRGQGNTEAFF. CDR3 nucleotides: TGTGCCAGCAGCCGCGGCCAGGGTAACACTGAAGCTTTCTTT. Looking up the rest from reference TRBV7-9 and TRBJ1-1 gives the full variable domain: DTGVSQNPRHKITKRGQNVTFRCDPISEHNRLYWYRQTLGQGPEFLTYFQNEAQLEKSRLLSDRFSAERPKGSFSTLEIQRTEQGDSAMYLCASSRGQGNTEAFFGQGTRLTVV.

This clonotype came up a few times. The chain combines TRBV12-3 or TRBV12-4 with TRBJ1-2, with D hard to call. Trimming removed 2 bases at V and 4 bases at J, with 11 bases between. This CDR3 comprises 14 residues. The CDR3 region is CASSLNVVAYGYTF. The CDR3 nucleotides are TGTGCCAGCAGTTTAAACGTGGTTGCCTATGGCTACACCTTC.

The chain uses TRBV6-5 and TRBJ2-2, with TRBD2 identical over 14 bases. CDR1 is MNHEY, CDR2 SVGAGI, per germline. J gave up 2 bases and V 2 bases, and 1 base lay outside the gene matches. The CDR3 sequence is 17 residues long. The CDR3 protein is CASSYGLAGGNTGELFF. The CDR3 DNA is TGTGCCAGCAGTTACGGACTAGCGGGGGGAAACACCGGGGAGCTGTTTTTT.

This clonotype was seen a few times. J is TRBJ1-4 and V is TRBV24-1; 9 bases match TRBD1. Germline CDR1 reads KGHDR; CDR2 reads SFDVKD. V lost 8 bases and J lost 8; bases outside the gene matches: 8. The CDR3 extends over 14 amino acids. CDR3 region: CATILRDRVEKLFF. CDR3 nucleotide sequence: TGTGCCACCATCCTGAGGGACAGGGTCGAAAAACTGTTTTTT.

The chain links TRBV10-3 to TRBJ1-1; 8 bases agree with TRBD1. Germline V gene data show CDR1 as ENHRY and CDR2 as SYGVKD. V lost 3 bases and J lost 12; bases outside the gene matches: 15. The CDR3 has 15 amino acids. The CDR3 DNA sequence: TGTGCCATCAGTGATCCTACAGGGGGAATCTCGAGAACTTTCTTT. It yields the protein CAISDPTGGISRTFF.

The genes are TRBV20-1 and TRBJ1-6; D possibly corresponds to TRBD1 (5 bases). Germline V gives CDR1 DFQATT, CDR2 SNEGSKA (reference sequence). Trimming stripped 3 bases from V and 3 bases from J, with 9 bases between. CDR3 length: 14 residues. CDR3 loop: CSASGGRYNSPLHF. The CDR3 DNA follows: TGCAGTGCTAGCGGGGGACGCTATAATTCACCCCTCCACTTT.

This clonotype was detected a few times. V and J are TRBV7-9 and TRBJ1-1; 8 bases align to TRBD1. The germline V gene encodes CDR1 SEHNR and CDR2 FQNEAQ (reference sequence). Trimming removed 2 bases from V and 1 base from J; junction bases left unmatched: 6. The CDR3 contains 16 residues. CDR3 in amino acids: CASSLPRTGPNTEAFF. Written as DNA, the CDR3 is TGTGCCAGCAGCTTACCCAGGACAGGGCCGAACACTGAAGCTTTCTTT.

The rearrangement links TRBV12-3 or TRBV12-4 to TRBJ2-7; D not certain. V lost 2 bases, J lost 4 bases, and 12 bases lay in between. The CDR3 runs 14 residues. The DNA for the CDR3 is TGTGCCAGCAGTTTACTGGGTTTGGGTTACGAGCAGTACTTC. As protein: CASSLLGLGYEQYF.

A few counts support this clonotype. CDR3 sequence reads: CASSSWDRDPGNTIYF. CDR3 in DNA: TGTGCCAGCAGTTCCTGGGACAGGGACCCCGGAAACACCATATATTTT. The chain links TRBV28 to TRBJ1-3; the match to TRBD1 covers 9 bases. This CDR3 has 16 residues. Looked up from germline, CDR1 is MDHEN and CDR2 is SYDVKM. The V gene end was trimmed by 4 bases and the J gene end by 4 bases; junction bases not matched to a gene: 8.

The V and J genes are TRBV6-6 and TRBJ2-7, with TRBD2 matching over 7 bases. Trimming took 0 bases from V and 0 from J; bases not matched to a gene: 2. The CDR3 is made up of 15 amino acids. Germline loops: CDR1 MNHNY, CDR2 SVGAGI (reference sequence). CDR3 DNA sequence: TGTGCCAGCAGTTACTCGGGCGGGGGCTCCTACGAGCAGTACGTC. It specifies CASSYSGGGSYEQYV.

The chain combines TRBV6-8 with TRBJ2-2; D unresolved. Looked up from germline, CDR1 is MNHGY and CDR2 is SAAAGT. With 11 bases removed from V and 5 bases from J, the gap between germline ends came to 6 bases. The CDR3 length is 10 residues. The CDR3 nucleotides read TGTGCCGTTGGGACCGGGGAGCTGTTTTTT. Translated: CAVGTGELFF.

CDR3 in DNA: TGTGCCACCAGTGTGGGGCAGGGTCCCTACAATGAGCAGTTCTTC. Protein product: CATSVGQGPYNEQFF. The chain joins TRBV24-1 to TRBJ2-1; possibly TRBD1 for D (5 bases). Trimming left V 5 bases short and J 2 bases short, with 12 bases between. Looked up from germline, CDR1 is KGHDR and CDR2 is SFDVKD. The length of the CDR3 is 15 residues.

The chain has TRBV27 and TRBJ2-3; 8 nucleotides align to TRBD2. Germline assignment: CDR1 MNHEY and CDR2 SMNVEV (reference sequence). The CDR3 consists of 15 residues. With V trimmed by 5 bases and J by 1 base, 5 bases remained unmatched. The CDR3 DNA is TGTGCCAGCAGTCGGGGGGGGCCGGGCACAGATACGCAGTATTTT. It is translated as CASSRGGPGTDTQYF.

The count of this clonotype is one. The V and J genes are TRBV7-9 and TRBJ1-3; D is possibly TRBD1 (5 bases). This CDR3 contains 17 residues. Germline CDR1 SEHNR, CDR2 FQNEAQ (reference sequence). The V gene lost 5 bases and the J gene lost 4 bases, with 21 bases spanning the gap. DNA for the CDR3: TGTGCCAGCAGCGTCCTGGGCTTGGGGCTAAAAGGAAACACCATATATTTT. Translation: CASSVLGLGLKGNTIYF.

This clonotype has only a few counts. The CDR3 region is CASSYWTSPGNTEAFF. In nucleotides, the CDR3 is TGTGCCAGCAGCTACTGGACATCCCCGGGGAACACTGAAGCTTTCTTT. The chain joins TRBV11-2 to TRBJ1-1; D might be TRBD1 (5 bases). The ends were cut back, 4 bases at V and 1 base at J, with 16 bases in the middle. The CDR3 runs to 16 residues. Looked up from germline, CDR1 is SGHAT and CDR2 is FQNNGV.

This chain uses TRBV6-1 with TRBJ2-1, with 9 bases fitting TRBD1. The V gene's germline CDR1 is MNHNS and CDR2 SASEGT. J was trimmed by 15 bases and V by 5 bases; bases with no gene match: 8. This CDR3 is built from 12 residues. The CDR3 DNA follows: TGTGCCAGCAGTTATACTGGACAGGGGATGTTCTTC. It specifies CASSYTGQGMFF.

This chain joins TRBV28 and TRBJ2-1; D uncertain. The CDR3 contains 12 residues. V shed 6 bases and J shed 12 bases, with 15 bases lying between them. CDR1 and CDR2 from the germline V gene are MDHEN and SYDVKM. CDR3 DNA: TGTGCCAGCAGCTTCGGACCGATCCTGCAGTTCTTC. It encodes CASSFGPILQFF.

The genes are TRBV27 and TRBJ2-7; D ambiguous. Trimming took off 0 bases at V and 5 bases at J, with 8 bases between the two ends. Germline V gene data show CDR1 as MNHEY and CDR2 as SMNVEV (reference sequence). The CDR3 loop spans 13 amino acids. The CDR3 sequence: CASSLSRTNEQYF. CDR3 sequence (DNA): TGTGCCAGCAGTTTATCTCGGACGAACGAGCAGTACTTC.

This chain joins TRBV27 and TRBJ1-6; D remains unclear. Germline CDR1 and CDR2: MNHEY and SMNVEV (reference sequence). The V and J ends lost 6 bases and 0 bases respectively, with 12 bases between them. The CDR3 totals 16 residues. The CDR3 protein is CASRLTRSSYNSPLHF. CDR3 coding DNA: TGTGCCAGCAGACTTACTCGGAGCTCCTATAATTCACCCCTCCACTTT.

The chain joins TRBV7-9 to TRBJ2-4; TRBD1 agrees at 11 bases. The V gene end was trimmed by 3 bases and the J gene end by 7 bases; junction bases not matched to a gene: 2. The CDR3 has 14 residues. Germline V gives CDR1 SEHNR, CDR2 FQNEAQ (reference sequence). In nucleotides, the CDR3 is TGTGCCAGCAGCTTGAGGGACAGGGGGAACATTCAGTACTTC. It codes for CASSLRDRGNIQYF.

The V call is TRBV4-3, the J call TRBJ2-4; D could derive from TRBD1 or TRBD2 (7 bases each). V lost 1 base and J lost 8, with 18 bases in between. The CDR3 runs to 16 residues. Germline lookup yields CDR1 LGHNA and CDR2 YSLEER. The DNA for the CDR3 is TGCGCCAGCAGCCAAGGGGACAGCGGCCGGGGGGACATTCAGTACTTC. It is translated as CASSQGDSGRGDIQYF.

This clonotype was picked up a small number of times. The chain couples TRBV7-2 to TRBJ1-2; D unclear. This CDR3 is built from 17 residues. Looked up from germline, CDR1 is SGHTA and CDR2 is FQGNSA. Trimming shortened V by 5 bases and J by 2 bases, and 21 bases separated the two germline ends. CDR3 region: CASSPLGGIDGNYGYTF. The CDR3 DNA reads as TGTGCCAGCAGCCCCTTGGGAGGTATTGACGGCAACTATGGCTACACCTTC.

The V call is TRBV6-1, the J call TRBJ2-7; 7 bases agree with TRBD1. The CDR3 is made up of 14 amino acids. Germline trimming cut 8 bases from V and 3 bases from J; bases unmatched to any gene: 10. The V gene's germline CDR1 is MNHNS and CDR2 SASEGT. The CDR3 region has the DNA TGTGCCAGCGGCCCACAGGGGCGCTTCTACGAGCAGTACTTC. It codes for CASGPQGRFYEQYF.

The chain carries TRBV11-1 and TRBJ2-1, with TRBD2 matching over 10 bases. CDR1 and CDR2 (germline): SGHAT, FQDESV (reference sequence). V lost 2 bases to trimming and J lost 2 bases; unmatched junction nucleotides: 9. This CDR3 comprises 18 residues. The DNA of the CDR3 is TGTGCCAGCAGCTTATTGTTTGGCACTAGCGGGGCCTACAATGAGCAGTTCTTC. The encoded protein is CASSLLFGTSGAYNEQFF.